This TCR beta chain came from a study of CD8+ T cells in alopecia areata. Notes on the study in general: In scalp samples, resident alphabeta T cells of normal skin are also sequenced. Alopecia totalis/universalis scalp especially showed more expanded CD8+ clones than normal scalp.

Once RNA had been extracted, it was reverse transcribed into cDNA to act as the sequencing template. TCRdb keeps only in-frame clones here, not all; method: immunoSEQ multiplex PCR. Altogether around 150,000 clones are present, 55% being singletons, with the ten largest covering under 5.5%. The CDR3 runs to 13 residues. The junction had 5 bases not matched to a gene; V was cut back by 8 bases and J by 4 bases. CDR1 is SEHNR, CDR2 FQNEAQ, per germline (reference sequence). Points on this clone: Its antigen is currently unknown.

The sorting of PBMCs gave CD4+ and CD8+ T cells. This clonotype was obtained from a human donor in good health. Material: CD4+ T cells sorted from blood. The chain recombines TRBV7-9 with TRBJ2-5, with 9 bases matching TRBD1. The CDR3 sequence is CASGDRARETQYF. CDR3 nucleotide sequence: TGTGCCAGCGGGGACAGGGCAAGAGAGACCCAGTACTTC.